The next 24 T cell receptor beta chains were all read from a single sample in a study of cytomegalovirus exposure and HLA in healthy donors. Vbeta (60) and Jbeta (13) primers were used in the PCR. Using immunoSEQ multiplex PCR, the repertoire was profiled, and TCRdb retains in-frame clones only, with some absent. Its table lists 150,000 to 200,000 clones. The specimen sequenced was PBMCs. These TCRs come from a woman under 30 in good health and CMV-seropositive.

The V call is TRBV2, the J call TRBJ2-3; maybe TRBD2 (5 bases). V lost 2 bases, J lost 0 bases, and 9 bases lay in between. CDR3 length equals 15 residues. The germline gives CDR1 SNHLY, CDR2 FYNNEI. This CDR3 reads CASSELRGSTDTQYF. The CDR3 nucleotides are TGTGCCAGCAGTGAACTCCGCGGGAGCACAGATACGCAGTATTTT.

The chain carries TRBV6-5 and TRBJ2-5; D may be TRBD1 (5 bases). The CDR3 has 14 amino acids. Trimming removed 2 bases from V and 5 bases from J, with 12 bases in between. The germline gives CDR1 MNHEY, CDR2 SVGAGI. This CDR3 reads CASSYQRGWETQYF. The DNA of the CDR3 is TGTGCCAGCAGTTACCAAAGGGGCTGGGAGACCCAGTACTTC.

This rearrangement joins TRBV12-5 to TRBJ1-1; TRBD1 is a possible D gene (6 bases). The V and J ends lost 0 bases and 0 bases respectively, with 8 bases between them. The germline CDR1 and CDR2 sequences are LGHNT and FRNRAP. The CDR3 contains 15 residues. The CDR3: CASGLVQGMNTEAFF. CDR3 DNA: TGTGCTAGTGGTTTGGTTCAGGGGATGAACACTGAAGCTTTCTTT.

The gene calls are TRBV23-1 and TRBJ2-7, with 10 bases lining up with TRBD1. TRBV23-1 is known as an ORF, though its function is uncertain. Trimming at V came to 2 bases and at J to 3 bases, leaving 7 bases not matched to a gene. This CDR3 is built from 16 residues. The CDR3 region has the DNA TGCGCCAGCAGTCAAAGAGACAGGGGGCTTATCTACGAGCAGTACTTC. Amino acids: CASSQRDRGLIYEQYF.

CDR3 sequence: CASSEVQGGKSEAFF. In DNA, the CDR3 is TGTGCCAGCAGTGAAGTGCAGGGGGGTAAGTCTGAAGCTTTCTTT. V gene TRBV6-1 combines with J gene TRBJ1-1; 7 nucleotides agree with TRBD1. J lost 6 bases, V lost 1 base, and 8 bases had no gene match. This CDR3 has 15 amino acids. From germline, CDR1 is MNHNS and CDR2 SASEGT.

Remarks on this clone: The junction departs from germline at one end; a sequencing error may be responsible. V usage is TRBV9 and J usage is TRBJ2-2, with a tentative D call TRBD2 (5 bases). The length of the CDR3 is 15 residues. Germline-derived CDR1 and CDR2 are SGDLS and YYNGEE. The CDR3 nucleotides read TGTGCCAGCAGCGTAGAACCAGCCTCCACCGGGGAGCTGTTCTTT. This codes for CASSVEPASTGELFF.

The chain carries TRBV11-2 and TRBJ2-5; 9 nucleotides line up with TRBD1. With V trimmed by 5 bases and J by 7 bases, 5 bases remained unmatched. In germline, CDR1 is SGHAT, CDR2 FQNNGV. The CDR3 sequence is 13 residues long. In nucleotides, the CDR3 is TGTGCCAGCAGCCCGGACAGGGGAGGGACCCAGTACTTC. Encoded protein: CASSPDRGGTQYF.

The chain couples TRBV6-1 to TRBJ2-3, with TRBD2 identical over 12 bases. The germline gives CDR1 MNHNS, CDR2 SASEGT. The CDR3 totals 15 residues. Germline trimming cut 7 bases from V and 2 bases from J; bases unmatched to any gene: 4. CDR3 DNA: TGTGCCAGCACTCGGACTAGCGGGGTCACAGATACGCAGTATTTT. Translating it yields CASTRTSGVTDTQYF.

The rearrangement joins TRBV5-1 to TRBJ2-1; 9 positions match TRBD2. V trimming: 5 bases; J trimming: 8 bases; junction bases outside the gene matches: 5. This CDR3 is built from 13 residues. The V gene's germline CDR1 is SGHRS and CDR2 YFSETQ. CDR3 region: CASSFIAGDEQFF. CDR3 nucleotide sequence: TGCGCCAGCAGTTTTATAGCGGGAGATGAGCAGTTCTTC.

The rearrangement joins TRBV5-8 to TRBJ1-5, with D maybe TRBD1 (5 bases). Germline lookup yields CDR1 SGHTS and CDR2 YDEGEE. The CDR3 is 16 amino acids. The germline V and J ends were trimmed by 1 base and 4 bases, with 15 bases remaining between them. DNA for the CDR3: TGTGCCAGCAGCTTGCGGGCCAGGGCATTAAATCAGCCCCAGCATTTT. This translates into CASSLRARALNQPQHF.

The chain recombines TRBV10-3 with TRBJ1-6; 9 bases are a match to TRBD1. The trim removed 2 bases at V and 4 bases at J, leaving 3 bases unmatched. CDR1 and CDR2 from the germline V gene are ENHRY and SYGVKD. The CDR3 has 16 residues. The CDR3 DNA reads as TGTGCCATCAGTGAGGTGGGACAGGGATATAATTCACCCCTCCACTTT. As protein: CAISEVGQGYNSPLHF.

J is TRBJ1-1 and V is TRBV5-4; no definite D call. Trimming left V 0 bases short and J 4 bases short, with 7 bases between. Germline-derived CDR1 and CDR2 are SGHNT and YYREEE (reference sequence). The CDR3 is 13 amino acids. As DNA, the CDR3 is TGTGCCAGCAGCTTGGCAACAGTCACTGAAGCTTTCTTT. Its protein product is CASSLATVTEAFF. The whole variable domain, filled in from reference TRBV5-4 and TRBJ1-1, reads ETGVTQSPTHLIKTRGQQVTLRCSSQSGHNTVSWYQQALGQGPQFIFQYYREEENGRGNFPPRFSGLQFPNYSSELNVNALELDDSALYLCASSLATVTEAFFGQGTRLTVV.

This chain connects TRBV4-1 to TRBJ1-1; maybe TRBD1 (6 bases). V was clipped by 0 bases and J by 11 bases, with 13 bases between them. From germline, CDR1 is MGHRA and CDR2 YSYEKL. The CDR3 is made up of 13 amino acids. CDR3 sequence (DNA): TGCGCCAGCAGCCAAGATTCCACAGGGCAGGCTTTCTTT. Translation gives CASSQDSTGQAFF.

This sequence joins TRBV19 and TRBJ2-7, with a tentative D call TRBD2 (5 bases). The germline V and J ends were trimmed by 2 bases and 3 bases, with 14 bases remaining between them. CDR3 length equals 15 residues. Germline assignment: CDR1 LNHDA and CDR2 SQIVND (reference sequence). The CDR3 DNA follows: TGTGCCAGTAGTATAAAAGGTGGAAGCGGCTACGAGCAGTACTTC. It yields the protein CASSIKGGSGYEQYF.

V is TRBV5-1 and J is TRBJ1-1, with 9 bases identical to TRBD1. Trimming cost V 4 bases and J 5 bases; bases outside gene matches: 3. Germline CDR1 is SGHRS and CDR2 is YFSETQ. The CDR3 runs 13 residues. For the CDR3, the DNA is TGCGCCAGCAGCACGACAGGGGGGACTGAAGCTTTCTTT. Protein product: CASSTTGGTEAFF.

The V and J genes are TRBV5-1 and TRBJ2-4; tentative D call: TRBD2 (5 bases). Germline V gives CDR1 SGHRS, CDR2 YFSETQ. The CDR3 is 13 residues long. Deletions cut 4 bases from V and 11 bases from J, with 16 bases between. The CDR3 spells CASSRGEKTFQYF. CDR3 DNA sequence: TGCGCCAGCAGCCGGGGTGAGAAAACATTTCAGTACTTC.

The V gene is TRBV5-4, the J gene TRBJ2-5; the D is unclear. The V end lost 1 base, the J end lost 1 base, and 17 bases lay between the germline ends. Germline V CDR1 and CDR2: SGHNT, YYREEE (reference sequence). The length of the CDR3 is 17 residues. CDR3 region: CASSLPGSAGRQETQYF. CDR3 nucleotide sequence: TGTGCCAGCAGCTTGCCCGGATCCGCAGGCCGCCAAGAGACCCAGTACTTC.

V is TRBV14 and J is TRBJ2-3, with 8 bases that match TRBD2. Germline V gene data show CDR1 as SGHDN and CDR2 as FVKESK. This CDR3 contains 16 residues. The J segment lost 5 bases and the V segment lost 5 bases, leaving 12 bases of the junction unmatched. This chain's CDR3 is CASSSERGLVGDTQYF. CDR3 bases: TGTGCCAGCAGCTCCGAACGGGGACTAGTGGGAGATACGCAGTATTTT. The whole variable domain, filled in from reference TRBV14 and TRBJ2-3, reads EAGVTQFPSHSVIEKGQTVTLRCDPISGHDNLYWYRRVMGKEIKFLLHFVKESKQDESGMPNNRFLAERTGGTYSTLKVQPAELEDSGVYFCASSSERGLVGDTQYFGPGTRLTVL.

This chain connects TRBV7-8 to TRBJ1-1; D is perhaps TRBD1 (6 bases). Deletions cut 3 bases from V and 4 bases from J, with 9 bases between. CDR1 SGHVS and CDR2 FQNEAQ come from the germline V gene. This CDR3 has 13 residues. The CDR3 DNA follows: TGTGCCAGCAGCTTGGTACAGGGCACTGAAGCTTTCTTT. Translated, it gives CASSLVQGTEAFF. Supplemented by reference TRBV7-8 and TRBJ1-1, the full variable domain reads GAGVSQSPRYKVAKRGQDVALRCDPISGHVSLFWYQQALGQGPEFLTYFQNEAQLDKSGLPSDRFFAERPEGSVSTLKIQRTQQEDSAVYLCASSLVQGTEAFFGQGTRLTVV.

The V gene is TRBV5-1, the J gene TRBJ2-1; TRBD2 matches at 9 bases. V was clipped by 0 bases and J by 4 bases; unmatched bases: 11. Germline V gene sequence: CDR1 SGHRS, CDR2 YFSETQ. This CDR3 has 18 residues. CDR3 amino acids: CASSLESSGSLQYNEQFF. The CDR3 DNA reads TGCGCCAGCAGCTTGGAGAGTAGCGGGAGTCTACAATACAATGAGCAGTTCTTC.

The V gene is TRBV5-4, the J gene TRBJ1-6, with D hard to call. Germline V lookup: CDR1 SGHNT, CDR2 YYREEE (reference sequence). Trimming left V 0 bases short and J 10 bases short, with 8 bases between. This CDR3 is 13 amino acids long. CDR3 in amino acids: CASSLVESSPLHF. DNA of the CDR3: TGTGCCAGCAGCTTGGTGGAGAGCTCACCCCTCCACTTT.

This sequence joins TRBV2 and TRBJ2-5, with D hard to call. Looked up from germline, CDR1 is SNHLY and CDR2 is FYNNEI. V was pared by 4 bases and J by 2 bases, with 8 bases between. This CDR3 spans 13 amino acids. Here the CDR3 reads CASSVRRQETQYF. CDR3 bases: TGTGCCAGCAGTGTGAGGCGGCAAGAGACCCAGTACTTC.

Here the CDR3 reads CASSSGSRTDTQYF. In nucleotides, the CDR3 is TGCGCCAGCAGCTCCGGGAGCCGCACAGATACGCAGTATTTT. The V call is TRBV5-1, the J call TRBJ2-3; tentatively, D is TRBD2 (6 bases). Germline CDR1 and CDR2: SGHRS and YFSETQ. V lost 3 bases to trimming and J lost 1 base, with 9 bases between them. The length of the CDR3 is 14 residues.

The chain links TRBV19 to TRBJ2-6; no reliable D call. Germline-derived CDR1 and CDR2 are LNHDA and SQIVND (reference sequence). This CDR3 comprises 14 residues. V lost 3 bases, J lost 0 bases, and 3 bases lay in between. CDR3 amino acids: CASSMSSGANVLTF. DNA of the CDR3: TGTGCCAGTAGTATGAGCTCTGGGGCCAACGTCCTGACTTTC.